A single sample gave rise to the 28 T cell receptor beta chains below, sequenced in a study of blood T cell repertoires in COVID-19 (dated by TCRdb to about 2020). The library was obtained by the immunoSEQ multiplex PCR assay. Held by TCRdb, this immuneACCESS table contains in-frame sequences only and omits some clones. Under half of the omission traces to an unresolved V gene where checked; the cause of the rest is unknown. The sample includes about 180,000 clones, with roughly 83% observed a single time. The biggest ten clones account for 8% to 10% of the sample. The specimen was PBMCs or T cells enriched from blood (not recorded which). The receptors shown here come from a woman in her 30s who had recovered from COVID-19.

This chain links TRBV11-2 with TRBJ2-7; D is undetermined. V was shortened by 7 bases and J by 1 base, with 11 bases between the two germline ends. This CDR3 is built from 13 residues. Germline V gene sequence: CDR1 SGHAT, CDR2 FQNNGV. CDR3 DNA sequence: TGTGCCAGCACCCGTGGCGGATCCTACGAGCAGTACTTC. Its translation: CASTRGGSYEQYF.

On this clone: The same CDR3 can be traced to other DNA sequences in this sample. CDR3 nucleotide sequence: TGTGCCAGCGCATGGGGACTAAAACAGGAAGCTTTCTTT. Residues: CASAWGLKQEAFF. This sequence joins TRBV12-3 or TRBV12-4 and TRBJ1-1, with D possibly being TRBD1 (5 bases). The CDR3 loop spans 13 amino acids. With 8 bases removed from V and 8 bases from J, the gap between germline ends came to 18 bases.

The genes are TRBV28 and TRBJ1-4; D remains ambiguous. Trimming removed 2 bases from V and 8 bases from J, with 6 bases in between. Germline V CDR1 and CDR2: MDHEN, SYDVKM. The CDR3 covers 12 residues. The CDR3 reads CASSLDEEKLFF. DNA of the CDR3: TGTGCCAGCAGTTTAGATGAGGAAAAACTGTTTTTT.

V gene TRBV2 combines with J gene TRBJ1-6, with 11 bases identical to TRBD1. Germline V gene data show CDR1 as SNHLY and CDR2 as FYNNEI. This CDR3 has 14 amino acids. V shed 5 bases, J shed 14 bases, and the junction held 8 bases outside the gene matches. The CDR3 nucleotides are TGTGCCAGCAGTTGGGACAGGGGGGCGGAGACCCTCCACTTT. It is translated as CASSWDRGAETLHF.

This chain connects TRBV6-2 or TRBV6-3 to TRBJ2-5, with 9 bases aligning to TRBD1. From germline, CDR1 is MNHEY and CDR2 SVGEGT. V shed 3 bases and J 2 bases; nucleotides not matched to a gene: 7. The CDR3 is made up of 16 amino acids. CDR3 in amino acids: CASSYRKGQGQETQYF. The DNA for the CDR3 is TGTGCCAGCAGTTATAGGAAGGGACAGGGTCAAGAGACCCAGTACTTC.

This clone was recorded once. This chain joins TRBV24-1 and TRBJ2-3, with D possibly TRBD1 on 5 matching bases. CDR1 KGHDR and CDR2 SFDVKD come from the germline V gene. Trimming cost V 1 base and J 0 bases, with 7 bases left between them. The CDR3 sequence is 15 residues long. CDR3 in DNA: TGTGCCACCAGTGATTTAGGGGCGAGCACAGATACGCAGTATTTT. It encodes CATSDLGASTDTQYF.

The gene calls are TRBV28 and TRBJ1-5, with unresolved D. This CDR3 spans 17 amino acids. With 6 bases removed from V and 6 bases from J, the gap between germline ends came to 24 bases. Germline V gene sequence: CDR1 MDHEN, CDR2 SYDVKM. In DNA, the CDR3 is TGTGCCAGCAGCTTCCAGCCGGGAGCGGTTATCCCTCAGCCCCAGCATTTT. As protein: CASSFQPGAVIPQPQHF.

The J gene is TRBJ2-5, the V gene TRBV7-6; D not resolved. The ends were cut back, 5 bases at V and 0 bases at J, with 4 bases in the middle. Looked up from germline, CDR1 is SGHVS and CDR2 is FNYEAQ. CDR3 length equals 12 residues. The CDR3 DNA is TGTGCCAGCAGCCTAAACCAAGAGACCCAGTACTTC. It encodes CASSLNQETQYF.

This chain connects TRBV10-3 to TRBJ2-5; 10 bases are a match to TRBD1. Unmatched junction bases numbered 5, after V lost 2 bases and J lost 5 bases. Germline CDR1 ENHRY, CDR2 SYGVKD. CDR3 length equals 15 residues. CDR3 DNA: TGTGCCATCAGTGAGGGACAGGGGGAGGTTGAGACCCAGTACTTC. Translation gives CAISEGQGEVETQYF.

The rearrangement uses TRBV5-1 and TRBJ2-1; D is possibly TRBD2 (5 bases). Trimming shortened V by 0 bases and J by 9 bases, and 10 bases separated the two germline ends. CDR3 length equals 13 residues. Germline-derived CDR1 and CDR2 are SGHRS and YFSETQ. Here the CDR3 DNA reads TGCGCCAGCAGCTTGGGCGGGTTGGCTGAGCAGTTCTTC. It yields the protein CASSLGGLAEQFF.

The V gene is TRBV7-9, the J gene TRBJ2-1, with a weak D call TRBD2 (6 bases). Trimming removed 0 bases at V and 4 bases at J, with 22 bases between. Germline V gene sequence: CDR1 SEHNR, CDR2 FQNEAQ (reference sequence). The length of the CDR3 is 19 residues. CDR3 DNA sequence: TGTGCCAGCAGCTTAGCGGGAAGGAGGGCCCTCCGAAGATACAATGAGCAGTTCTTC. It translates to CASSLAGRRALRRYNEQFF. The entire variable domain, with the rest obtained from reference TRBV7-9 and TRBJ2-1, is as follows: DTGVSQNPRHKITKRGQNVTFRCDPISEHNRLYWYRQTLGQGPEFLTYFQNEAQLEKSRLLSDRFSAERPKGSFSTLEIQRTEQGDSAMYLCASSLAGRRALRRYNEQFFGPGTRLTVL.

V usage is TRBV27 and J usage is TRBJ1-3, with D tentatively TRBD1 (5 bases). This CDR3 contains 15 residues. V was trimmed by 0 bases and J by 2 bases, leaving 8 bases between them. In germline, CDR1 is MNHEY, CDR2 SMNVEV (reference sequence). The CDR3 sequence is CASSLSRRAGNTIYF. The CDR3, as DNA: TGTGCCAGCAGTTTATCGCGCAGGGCTGGAAACACCATATATTTT.

V usage is TRBV29-1 and J usage is TRBJ2-3; TRBD1 agrees at 9 bases. Germline V CDR1 and CDR2: SQVTM, ANQGSEA. After removal of 7 bases from V and 5 bases from J, the junction contained 13 bases not matched to a gene. The CDR3 contains 15 residues. The CDR3 region is CSGRIPGQGLDTQYF. DNA of the CDR3: TGCAGCGGCAGAATTCCGGGACAGGGCTTAGATACGCAGTATTTT.

The genes are TRBV29-1 and TRBJ2-1; 10 bases are shared with TRBD2. V was clipped by 7 bases and J by 6 bases; unmatched bases: 9. The CDR3 runs 14 residues. The V gene's germline CDR1 is SQVTM and CDR2 ANQGSEA. The chain's CDR3 is CSGSGLAEPNEQFF. For the CDR3, the DNA is TGCAGCGGGAGCGGACTAGCGGAACCCAATGAGCAGTTCTTC.

CDR3 residues: CASSENRQGRGYTF. CDR3 sequence (DNA): TGTGCCAGCAGCGAAAACCGACAGGGACGGGGCTACACCTTC. The chain recombines TRBV4-2 with TRBJ1-2, with 7 bases aligning to TRBD1. V trimming: 5 bases; J trimming: 8 bases; junction bases outside the gene matches: 11. Germline loops: CDR1 LGHNA, CDR2 YNFKEQ. The CDR3 length is 14 residues.

This chain uses TRBV5-4 with TRBJ2-7; the D gene is possibly TRBD1 (6 bases). Germline CDR1 SGHNT, CDR2 YYREEE (reference sequence). Trimming cost V 0 bases and J 4 bases, with 11 bases left between them. The CDR3 covers 14 residues. CDR3 loop: CASSLVGGQYEQYF. The CDR3 DNA is TGTGCCAGCAGCTTGGTTGGGGGCCAGTACGAGCAGTACTTC.

The CDR3 is CASRSGGGYQETQYF. The CDR3 DNA reads as TGTGCCAGCAGGTCGGGGGGGGGATACCAAGAGACCCAGTACTTC. The genes are TRBV27 and TRBJ2-5; 8 bases agree with TRBD2. The CDR3 loop spans 15 amino acids. Losses at the gene ends were 6 bases for V and 0 bases for J; bases not matched to a gene: 6. The germline V gene has CDR1 MNHEY and CDR2 SMNVEV (reference sequence).

This chain connects TRBV7-6 to TRBJ2-7; TRBD1 matches 9 bases. With 1 base clipped from V and 7 bases from J, the junction kept 8 bases outside the gene matches. This CDR3 has 15 amino acids. Germline CDR1 reads SGHVS; CDR2 reads FNYEAQ. As DNA, the CDR3 is TGTGCCAGCAGCTTAGTACAGGGGGCTTTTCATGAGCAGTACTTC. Its protein product is CASSLVQGAFHEQYF.

The chain joins TRBV9 to TRBJ2-1; D is possibly TRBD2 (5 bases). CDR1 is SGDLS, CDR2 YYNGEE, per germline. V dropped 4 bases and J dropped 0 bases, with 23 bases sitting between them. The CDR3 consists of 19 residues. CDR3 in amino acids: CASSPQEDIYRSSYNEQFF. The CDR3 DNA follows: TGTGCCAGCAGCCCCCAGGAGGATATTTATCGGAGCTCCTACAATGAGCAGTTCTTC. The complete variable domain, with remaining parts taken from reference TRBV9 and TRBJ2-1, reads DSGVTQTPKHLITATGQRVTLRCSPRSGDLSVYWYQQSLDQGLQFLIQYYNGEERAKGNILERFSAQQFPDLHSELNLSSLELGDSALYFCASSPQEDIYRSSYNEQFFGPGTRLTVL.

V usage is TRBV2 and J usage is TRBJ1-1; 9 bases line up with TRBD1. The CDR3 covers 13 residues. The germline gives CDR1 SNHLY, CDR2 FYNNEI. V trimming: 5 bases; J trimming: 5 bases; junction bases outside the gene matches: 3. The CDR3 sequence: CASSYRGPTEAFF. For the CDR3, the DNA is TGTGCCAGCAGTTACAGGGGGCCAACTGAAGCTTTCTTT.

This clone was seen a single time. The CDR3 sequence is CAISESGTGTYEQYF. The CDR3 DNA follows: TGTGCCATCAGTGAGTCAGGGACAGGCACCTACGAGCAGTACTTC. The chain joins TRBV10-3 to TRBJ2-7; 8 positions match TRBD1. The germline V gene encodes CDR1 ENHRY and CDR2 SYGVKD. This CDR3 spans 15 amino acids. The junction had 3 bases not matched to a gene; V was cut back by 0 bases and J by 2 bases.

The chain links TRBV7-8 to TRBJ2-1, with D perhaps matching TRBD1 (5 bases). Germline V CDR1 and CDR2: SGHVS, FQNEAQ. CDR3 length: 18 residues. Trimming pared 3 bases from V and 9 bases from J, leaving 27 bases between. The CDR3 DNA follows: TGTGCCAGCAGCTTTACTCTACACAGGTTTATCACGAATGGTGAGCAGTTCTTC. Translation: CASSFTLHRFITNGEQFF. The variable domain in full, completed from reference TRBV7-8 and TRBJ2-1, reads GAGVSQSPRYKVAKRGQDVALRCDPISGHVSLFWYQQALGQGPEFLTYFQNEAQLDKSGLPSDRFFAERPEGSVSTLKIQRTQQEDSAVYLCASSFTLHRFITNGEQFFGPGTRLTVL.

The rearrangement joins TRBV12-3 or TRBV12-4 to TRBJ1-2, with D maybe TRBD1 (5 bases). The CDR3 runs to 12 residues. V was trimmed by 3 bases and J by 7 bases, leaving 9 bases between them. This CDR3 is CASSFRQFGYTF. In DNA form, the CDR3 reads TGTGCCAGCAGTTTCAGACAGTTTGGCTACACCTTC.

This CDR3 is CASSPSVGQPQHF. The CDR3 DNA follows: TGCGCCAGCAGCCCCTCGGTTGGTCAGCCCCAGCATTTT. The chain recombines TRBV5-1 with TRBJ1-5; no definite D call. Germline V gives CDR1 SGHRS, CDR2 YFSETQ. This CDR3 is 13 amino acids long. V dropped 4 bases and J dropped 6 bases, with 11 bases sitting between them.

V and J are TRBV5-1 and TRBJ2-3; 13 bases agree with TRBD2. Germline assignment: CDR1 SGHRS and CDR2 YFSETQ. The CDR3 totals 16 residues. The J segment lost 3 bases and the V segment lost 2 bases, leaving 3 bases of the junction unmatched. The CDR3 bases are TGCGCCAGCAGCTTTGGGACTAGCGGGACAACAGATACGCAGTATTTT. It translates to CASSFGTSGTTDTQYF.

This clone was seen at least ten times. The junction shows a germline mismatch at one end, possibly a read error. This CDR3 reads CASSQEGRQASNF. CDR3 DNA sequence: TGTGCCAGCAGCCAAGAGGGCCGACAGGCCTCCAATTTT. This chain connects TRBV3-1 (or the pseudogene TRBV3-2) to TRBJ1-3; D may be TRBD1 (6 bases). The CDR3 sequence is 13 residues long. The germline V gene has CDR1 LGHDT and CDR2 YNNKEL (reference sequence).

The chain links TRBV6-4 to TRBJ2-2; D gene ambiguous. With 3 bases removed from V and 6 bases from J, the gap between germline ends came to 17 bases. The CDR3 consists of 16 residues. Germline CDR1 reads MRHNA; CDR2 reads SNTAGT. The CDR3 DNA is TGTGCCAGCAGTGAGTCCATGCATGAGATAGCCGGGGAGCTGTTTTTT. It encodes CASSESMHEIAGELFF.

The CDR3 spells CASSLVGGTSGRAYF. The CDR3 DNA sequence: TGTGCCAGCAGCTTAGTAGGGGGGACTAGCGGGAGGGCTTACTTC. V gene TRBV7-2 combines with J gene TRBJ2-5; the match to TRBD2 covers 16 bases. This CDR3 comprises 15 residues. J lost 14 bases, V lost 1 base, and 7 bases had no gene match. Per the germline V gene, CDR1 is SGHTA and CDR2 is FQGNSA.